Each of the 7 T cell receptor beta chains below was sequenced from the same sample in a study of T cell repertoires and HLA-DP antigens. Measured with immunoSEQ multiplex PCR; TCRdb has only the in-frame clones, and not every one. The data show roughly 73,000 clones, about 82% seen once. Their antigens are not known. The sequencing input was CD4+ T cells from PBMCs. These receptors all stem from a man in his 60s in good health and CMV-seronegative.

CDR3 sequence reads: CASNRGPSSNYGYTF. CDR3 DNA: TGTGCCAGCAACCGCGGGCCATCTTCTAACTATGGCTACACCTTC. This chain joins TRBV2 and TRBJ1-2; D gene unclear. The CDR3 contains 15 residues. Trimming took 7 bases from V and 0 from J, leaving 15 bases between them. Germline loops: CDR1 SNHLY, CDR2 FYNNEI.

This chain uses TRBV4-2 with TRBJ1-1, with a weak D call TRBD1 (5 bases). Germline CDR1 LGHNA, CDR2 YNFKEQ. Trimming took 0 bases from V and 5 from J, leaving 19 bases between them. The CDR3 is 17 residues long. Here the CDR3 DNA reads TGTGCCAGCAGCCAAGATAGGGGAGCTAATTCTGGGACTGAAGCTTTCTTT. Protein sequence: CASSQDRGANSGTEAFF.

The CDR3 spells CASQSSLNTGELFF. The CDR3 bases are TGTGCCAGTCAGTCTAGTCTGAACACCGGGGAGCTGTTTTTT. The rearrangement joins TRBV19 to TRBJ2-2; D is unclear. V lost 8 bases to trimming and J lost 1 base, with 11 bases between them. CDR1 is LNHDA and CDR2 is SQIVND in the germline V gene (reference sequence). The CDR3 is 14 residues long.

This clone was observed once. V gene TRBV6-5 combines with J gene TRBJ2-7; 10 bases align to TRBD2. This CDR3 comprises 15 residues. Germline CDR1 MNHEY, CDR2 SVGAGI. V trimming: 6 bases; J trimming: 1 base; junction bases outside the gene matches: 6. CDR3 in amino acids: CASRRASGGSYEQYF. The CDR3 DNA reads TGTGCCAGCAGGCGAGCTAGCGGGGGATCCTACGAGCAGTACTTC.

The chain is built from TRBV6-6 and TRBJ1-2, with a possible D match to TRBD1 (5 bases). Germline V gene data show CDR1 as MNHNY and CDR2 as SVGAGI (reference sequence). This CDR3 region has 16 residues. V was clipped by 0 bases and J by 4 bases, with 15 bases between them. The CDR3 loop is CASSYSGPGGGYGYTF. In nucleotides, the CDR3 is TGTGCCAGCAGTTACTCTGGGCCGGGGGGGGGCTATGGCTACACCTTC.

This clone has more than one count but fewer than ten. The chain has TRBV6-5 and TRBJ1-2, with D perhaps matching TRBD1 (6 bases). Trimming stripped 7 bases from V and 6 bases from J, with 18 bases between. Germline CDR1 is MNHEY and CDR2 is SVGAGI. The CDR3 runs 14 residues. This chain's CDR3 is CASIKSGGAHGYTF. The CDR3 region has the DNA TGTGCCAGCATCAAATCGGGGGGCGCACATGGCTACACCTTC.

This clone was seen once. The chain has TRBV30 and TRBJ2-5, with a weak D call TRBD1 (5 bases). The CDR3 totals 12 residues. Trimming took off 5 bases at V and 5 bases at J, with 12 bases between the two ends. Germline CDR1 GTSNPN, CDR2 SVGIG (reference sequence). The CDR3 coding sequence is TGTGCCTGGGGTCAGGGCCGGGAGACCCAGTACTTC. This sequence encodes CAWGQGRETQYF.